Listed below are T cell receptor beta chains from one sample, sequenced in a study of long-term antiretroviral therapy in people with HIV. Using immunoSEQ multiplex PCR, the repertoire was profiled, and TCRdb retains in-frame clones only, with some absent. This sample has 29,000 or so clones, with approximately 95% found just once. Specimen: unsorted PBMCs, collected 5.3 years after starting antiretroviral therapy. Every receptor here comes from a man aged 25 to 45 with HIV. CDR3s include the opening cysteine and the closing phenylalanine or tryptophan. A D gene is named only where the DNA matches it firmly. Size tells how often a clone was seen (once, few, many) or the class of an expanded clone, and some rows leave it out.

D gene,V gene,clone size,J gene,CDR3 protein,CDR3 DNA
TRBD1,TRBV11-3,.,TRBJ2-1,CASSLDPGDSEQFF,TGTGCCAGCAGCTTAGATCCTGGGGACAGTGAGCAGTTCTTC
.,TRBV19,.,TRBJ2-7,CASSMASGFYEQYF,TGTGCCAGTAGTATGGCCAGCGGATTCTACGAGCAGTACTTC
.,TRBV7-9,.,TRBJ2-7,CASSWGSYEQYF,TGTGCCAGCAGCTGGGGCTCCTACGAGCAGTACTTC
TRBD1,TRBV11-3,.,TRBJ2-3,CASSQGQGADTQYF,TGTGCCAGCAGCCAGGGACAGGGGGCAGATACGCAGTATTTT
.,TRBV11-2,.,TRBJ1-5,CASSSGTRQPQHF,TGTGCCAGCAGCTCCGGGACACGCCAGCCCCAGCATTTT
TRBD2,TRBV19,.,TRBJ2-1,CASSPLAGGNEQFF,TGTGCCAGTAGTCCACTAGCGGGGGGTAATGAGCAGTTCTTC
TRBD1,TRBV29-1,.,TRBJ2-1,CSGDSFSEQFF,TGCAGCGGGGACAGCTTTTCGGAGCAGTTCTTC
TRBD2,TRBV5-8,.,TRBJ2-7,CASSPTGSLAAYEQYF,TGTGCCAGCAGCCCTACGGGGAGTCTAGCGGCCTACGAGCAGTACTTC
TRBD1,TRBV19,.,TRBJ1-1,CASSSDRVRTEAFF,TGTGCCAGTAGTTCTGACAGGGTAAGGACTGAAGCTTTCTTT
.,TRBV4-1,.,TRBJ1-4,CASSQDWGRGSNEKLFF,TGCGCCAGCAGCCAAGATTGGGGAAGGGGATCAAATGAAAAACTGTTTTTT
.,TRBV18,.,TRBJ1-2,CASSPAGYYGYTF,TGTGCCAGCTCACCAGCAGGGTACTATGGCTACACCTTC
.,TRBV5-8,.,TRBJ1-2,CASSLARGYTF,TGTGCCAGCAGCTTGGCCAGGGGCTACACCTTC
.,TRBV9,.,TRBJ2-1,CASSVDRSSYNEQFF,TGTGCCAGCAGCGTAGACCGGAGCTCCTACAATGAGCAGTTCTTC
TRBD1,TRBV19,.,TRBJ2-7,CASSIDRAAGGDEQYF,TGTGCCAGTAGTATAGATCGGGCGGCAGGGGGAGACGAGCAGTACTTC
.,TRBV29-1,.,TRBJ2-7,CSVDSGESYEQYF,TGCAGCGTTGACAGCGGTGAATCCTACGAGCAGTACTTC
TRBD1,TRBV10-2,.,TRBJ2-2,CATATGEAGELFF,TGCGCCACCGCGACAGGGGAGGCCGGGGAGCTGTTTTTT
.,TRBV12-5,.,TRBJ2-7,CASGSRGGDEQYF,TGTGCTAGTGGTTCGCGTGGCGGGGACGAGCAGTACTTC
.,TRBV12-5,.,TRBJ2-1,CASGLVQDKQFF,TGTGCTAGTGGTTTGGTACAGGACAAACAGTTCTTC
TRBD1,TRBV19,.,TRBJ1-1,CASIQGIEAFF,TGTGCCAGTATACAGGGGATTGAAGCTTTCTTT
.,TRBV7-9,once,TRBJ1-1,CASSLEAQGPEAFF,TGTGCCAGCAGCTTAGAGGCGCAGGGTCCTGAAGCTTTCTTT
TRBD1,TRBV2,.,TRBJ1-5,CASSEGTGNQPQHF,TGTGCCAGCAGTGAAGGGACAGGGAATCAGCCCCAGCATTTT
.,TRBV5-1,.,TRBJ1-4,CASSFTPGRTNEKLFF,TGCGCCAGCAGCTTTACCCCGGGCCGTACTAATGAAAAACTGTTTTTT
.,TRBV7-2,.,TRBJ1-2,CASSPSVLYGYTF,TGTGCCAGCAGCCCCTCTGTTCTCTATGGCTACACCTTC
.,TRBV6-4,.,TRBJ2-1,CASSGFQGHEQFF,TGTGCCAGCAGTGGATTTCAGGGCCATGAGCAGTTCTTC
.,TRBV4-1,.,TRBJ2-7,CASSQEPAVYEQYF,TGCGCCAGCAGCCAAGAGCCGGCGGTTTACGAGCAGTACTTC
TRBD2,TRBV4-3,.,TRBJ2-1,CASSHDLAGRTYNEQFF,TGCGCCAGCAGCCACGATCTAGCGGGACGGACCTACAATGAGCAGTTCTTC
TRBD2,TRBV13,.,TRBJ2-3,CASSLSTSADTQYF,TGTGCCAGCAGCCTTTCTACTAGCGCAGATACGCAGTATTTT
TRBD2,TRBV6-4,.,TRBJ2-1,CASSLTSGGISSYNEQFF,TGTGCCAGCAGTCTGACTAGCGGGGGTATCAGCTCCTACAATGAGCAGTTCTTC
.,TRBV9,.,TRBJ2-2,CASSVAGLGTGELFF,TGTGCCAGCAGCGTAGCCGGGCTTGGGACCGGGGAGCTGTTTTTT
TRBD2,TRBV9,.,TRBJ2-5,CASSAGTSGQETQYF,TGTGCCAGCAGCGCAGGGACTAGCGGTCAAGAGACCCAGTACTTC
.,TRBV5-1,.,TRBJ2-6,CASSLKSGANVLTF,TGCGCCAGCAGCTTAAAGTCTGGGGCCAACGTCCTGACTTTC
.,TRBV27,.,TRBJ1-1,CGVGRDTEAFF,TGCGGAGTAGGGAGGGACACTGAAGCTTTCTTT
TRBD1,TRBV10-2,.,TRBJ2-2,CASRDRGNTGELFF,TGCGCCAGCCGAGACAGGGGGAACACCGGGGAGCTGTTTTTT
TRBD2,TRBV6-1,.,TRBJ2-1,CASSELAGGSYNEQFF,TGTGCCAGCAGTGAATTAGCGGGGGGGTCCTACAATGAGCAGTTCTTC
.,TRBV15,.,TRBJ2-7,CATSRDTGLAHEQYF,TGTGCCACCAGCAGAGATACAGGGCTCGCCCACGAGCAGTACTTC
.,TRBV19,once,TRBJ2-3,CASSTQGRGDTDTQYF,TGTGCCAGTAGTACGCAGGGGAGAGGGGACACAGATACGCAGTATTTT
.,TRBV11-1,.,TRBJ2-7,CASSFRDGPYEQYF,TGTGCCAGCAGCTTTAGGGACGGTCCTTACGAGCAGTACTTC
TRBD1,TRBV30,.,TRBJ1-2,CAWSVRRTGGYGYTF,TGTGCCTGGAGTGTACGAAGGACAGGGGGCTATGGCTACACCTTC
.,TRBV5-5,.,TRBJ2-1,CASSSGVGTYNEQFF,TGTGCCAGCAGCTCGGGGGTCGGGACCTACAATGAGCAGTTCTTC
.,TRBV10-3,.,TRBJ1-2,CAVEGQAYGYTF,TGTGCCGTCGAGGGGCAGGCCTATGGCTACACCTTC
.,TRBV28,.,TRBJ1-2,CASSSPPDGHYGYTF,TGTGCCAGCAGTTCACCCCCGGACGGGCACTATGGCTACACCTTC
TRBD1,TRBV7-9,.,TRBJ1-5,CASSQGQGRENQPQHF,TGTGCCAGCAGCCAGGGACAGGGAAGAGAGAATCAGCCCCAGCATTTT
TRBD2,TRBV4-1,.,TRBJ2-1,CASSSSTSGSNEQFF,TGCGCCAGCAGTTCCAGTACTAGCGGGAGTAATGAGCAGTTCTTC
TRBD2,TRBV4-1,.,TRBJ2-1,CASSQGTSGSYDEQFF,TGCGCCAGCAGCCAAGGGACTAGCGGGAGTTACGATGAGCAGTTCTTC
.,TRBV5-5,once,TRBJ2-5,CASSLEGRVGETQYF,TGTGCCAGCAGCTTGGAGGGTCGCGTTGGTGAGACCCAGTACTTC
.,TRBV14,.,TRBJ1-6,CASSRTKGPNSPLHF,TGTGCCAGCAGCCGAACGAAGGGACCCAATTCACCCCTCCACTTT
TRBD2,TRBV5-6,.,TRBJ2-1,CASSRTSPGNEQFF,TGTGCCAGCAGCCGGACTAGCCCGGGGAATGAGCAGTTCTTC
.,TRBV5-6,once,TRBJ1-5,CASSPRGLRGGNQPQHF,TGTGCCAGCAGTCCCCGGGGGTTAAGGGGTGGGAATCAGCCCCAGCATTTT
.,TRBV15,.,TRBJ1-1,CATSWVNTEAFF,TGTGCCACCTCGTGGGTCAACACTGAAGCTTTCTTT
.,TRBV5-1,.,TRBJ2-3,CASSPGYFSTDTQYF,TGCGCCAGCAGCCCAGGGTACTTTAGCACAGATACGCAGTATTTT